This entry describes one T cell receptor beta chain. This entry is derived from a study of T cell changes during pregnancy in multiple sclerosis. The length of the CDR3 is 15 residues. Germline assignment: CDR1 SEHNR and CDR2 FQNEAQ (reference sequence). Trimming took off 0 bases at V and 1 base at J, with 9 bases between the two ends. Method: immunoSEQ multiplex PCR; TCRdb's copy keeps in-frame clones and lacks some. The table lists more than 35,000 clones, more than 75% of them singletons. This clonotype was obtained from a female donor in good health, enrolled as a control in a pregnancy study. V gene TRBV7-9 combines with J gene TRBJ1-1, with D unclear. The material sequenced was CD8+ T cells from peripheral blood mononuclear cells, taken after pregnancy. The CDR3 region is CASSLARIWNTEAFF. CDR3 in DNA: TGTGCCAGCAGCTTAGCGAGAATTTGGAACACTGAAGCTTTCTTT.